The rows below give T cell receptor beta chains drawn from one sample of a study of blood T cell repertoires in COVID-19. Produced via immunoSEQ multiplex PCR; TCRdb's table is partial and in-frame only. The table lists some 40,000 clones, approximately 90% of them singletons. The specimen sequenced was peripheral blood. These receptors came from a human donor in a cohort sampled during active COVID-19. Both conserved end residues are part of each CDR3.

j_call v_call cdr3_length cdr3_aa
TRBJ2-7 TRBV25-1 16 CASSSPEGRGTYEQYF
TRBJ2-7 TRBV30 12 CAWGRGAYEQYF
TRBJ1-1 TRBV6-1 16 CASSAPPGLQNTEAFF
TRBJ1-1 TRBV7-9 16 CASSKGTDRLNTEAFF
TRBJ2-4 TRBV29-1 15 CSARTGGATKNIQYF
TRBJ2-3 TRBV11-3 20 CASSHGARLAVLRHTDTQYF
TRBJ2-1 TRBV4-1 17 CASSHGNSGRDMYEQFF
TRBJ2-1 TRBV2 16 CASSAIGLSSYNEQFF
TRBJ1-5 TRBV9 14 CASSVDGSGQPQHF
TRBJ2-7 TRBV19 13 CASSTTPGAEQHF
TRBJ2-7 TRBV5-1 11 CASSFGNEQYF
TRBJ2-1 TRBV7-8 17 CASSLGQGGLDYNEQFF
TRBJ1-6 TRBV19 15 CASSYTTGVNSPLHF
TRBJ2-2 TRBV2 16 CASSRGAGGATGELFF
TRBJ1-4 TRBV25-1 14 CASRTGTGNEKLFF
TRBJ2-1 TRBV9 13 CASSVRSGDEQFF
TRBJ2-7 TRBV28 15 CASRPGLAGVYEQYF
TRBJ2-5 TRBV19 15 CASSIWGGLGETQYF
TRBJ2-7 TRBV6-2/TRBV6-3 14 CASSKGGSSYEQYF
TRBJ1-5 TRBV7-8 14 CASRFGSSNQPQHF
TRBJ1-6 TRBV28 16 CASSPDGRGRNSPLHF
TRBJ1-4 TRBV5-1 13 CASSFDSNEKLFF
TRBJ1-5 TRBV28 14 CASSSGQGNQPQHF
TRBJ2-7 TRBV11-2 12 CASSRTGDEQYF
TRBJ1-2 TRBV19 13 CASNPSGGYGYTF
TRBJ2-7 TRBV4-1 15 CASSQAGTAFYEQYF
TRBJ1-5 TRBV10-2 14 CASSESTGRQPQHF
TRBJ2-1 TRBV5-1 15 CASSLGQISYNEQFF
TRBJ2-3 TRBV4-1 15 CASSQVVREKDTQYF
TRBJ2-5 TRBV6-6 13 CASSYGTQETQYF
TRBJ1-4 TRBV11-3 15 CASSFGGSTNEKLFF
TRBJ2-6 TRBV6-6 17 CASSHRDRYSGANVLTF
TRBJ2-1 TRBV11-3 12 CASSLVGGEQFF
TRBJ2-7 TRBV20-1 11 CSVVVTYEQYF
TRBJ2-5 TRBV6-5 14 CASSEDRGIETQYF
TRBJ1-1 TRBV5-1 13 CASSLTGGSEAFF
TRBJ2-7 TRBV11-3 14 CASTLTEVSYEQYF
TRBJ1-5 TRBV28 16 CASSYTGVYSNQPQHF
TRBJ1-5 TRBV12-3/TRBV12-4 11 CASSFSGPQHF
TRBJ1-5 TRBV2 14 CASSAGRNNQPQHF
TRBJ2-1 TRBV5-1 15 CASSGSGSSYNEQFF
TRBJ2-2 TRBV29-1 13 CSVNRQGAGELFF
TRBJ1-2 TRBV2 14 CASSEIRDTYGYTF
TRBJ2-2 TRBV7-6 14 CASSSPMNTGELFF
TRBJ2-5 TRBV7-2 12 CASSLGRETQYF
TRBJ2-3 TRBV6-5 16 CASSYSGAVSTDTQYF
TRBJ2-1 TRBV25-1 14 CASSEIYSAQGQFF